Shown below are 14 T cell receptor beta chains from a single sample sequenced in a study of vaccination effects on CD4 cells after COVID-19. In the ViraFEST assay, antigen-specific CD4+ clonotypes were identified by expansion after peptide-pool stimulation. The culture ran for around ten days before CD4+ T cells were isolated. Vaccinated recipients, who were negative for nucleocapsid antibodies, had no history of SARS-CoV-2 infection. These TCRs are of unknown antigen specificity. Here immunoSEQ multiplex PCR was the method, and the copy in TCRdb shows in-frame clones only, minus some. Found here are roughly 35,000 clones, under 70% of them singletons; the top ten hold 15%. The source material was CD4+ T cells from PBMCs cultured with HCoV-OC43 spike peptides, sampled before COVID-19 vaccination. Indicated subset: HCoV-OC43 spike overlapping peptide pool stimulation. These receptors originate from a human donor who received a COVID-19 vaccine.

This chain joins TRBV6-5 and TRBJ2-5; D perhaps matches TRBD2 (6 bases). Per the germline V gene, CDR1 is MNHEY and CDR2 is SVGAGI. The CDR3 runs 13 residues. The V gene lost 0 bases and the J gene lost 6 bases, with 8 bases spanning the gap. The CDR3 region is CASSYSAGQTQYF. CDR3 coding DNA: TGTGCCAGCAGTTACTCAGCGGGTCAGACCCAGTACTTC.

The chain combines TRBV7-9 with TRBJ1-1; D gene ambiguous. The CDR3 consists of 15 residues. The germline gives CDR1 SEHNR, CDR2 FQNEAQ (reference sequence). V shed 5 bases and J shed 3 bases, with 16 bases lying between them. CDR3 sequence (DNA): TGTGCCAGCAGCCCGAGGACCCTTGGCTACACTGAAGCTTTCTTT. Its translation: CASSPRTLGYTEAFF.

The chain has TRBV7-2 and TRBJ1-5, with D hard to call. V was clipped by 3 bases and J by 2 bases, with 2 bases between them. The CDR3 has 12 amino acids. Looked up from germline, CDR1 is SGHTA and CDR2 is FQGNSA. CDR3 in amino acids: CASSFRNQPQHF. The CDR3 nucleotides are TGTGCCAGCAGCTTCCGCAATCAGCCCCAGCATTTT.

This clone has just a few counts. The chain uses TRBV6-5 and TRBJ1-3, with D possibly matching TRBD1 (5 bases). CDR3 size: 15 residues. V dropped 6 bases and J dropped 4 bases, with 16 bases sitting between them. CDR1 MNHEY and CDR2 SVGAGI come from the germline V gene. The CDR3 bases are TGTGCCAGCAGCGGCGGGGACGCCGGGGGAAACACCATATATTTT. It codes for CASSGGDAGGNTIYF.

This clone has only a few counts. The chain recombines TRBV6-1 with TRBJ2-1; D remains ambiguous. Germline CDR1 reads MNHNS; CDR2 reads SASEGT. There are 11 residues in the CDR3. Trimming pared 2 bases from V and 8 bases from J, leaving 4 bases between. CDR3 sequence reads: CASSERYEQFF. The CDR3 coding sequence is TGTGCCAGCAGTGAACGTTATGAGCAGTTCTTC.

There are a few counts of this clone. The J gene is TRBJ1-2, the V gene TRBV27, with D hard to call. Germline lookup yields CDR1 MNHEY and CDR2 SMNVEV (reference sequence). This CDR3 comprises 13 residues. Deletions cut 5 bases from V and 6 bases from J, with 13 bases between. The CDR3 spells CASSIGFANGYTF. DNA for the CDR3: TGTGCCAGCAGTATAGGGTTTGCCAATGGCTACACCTTC.

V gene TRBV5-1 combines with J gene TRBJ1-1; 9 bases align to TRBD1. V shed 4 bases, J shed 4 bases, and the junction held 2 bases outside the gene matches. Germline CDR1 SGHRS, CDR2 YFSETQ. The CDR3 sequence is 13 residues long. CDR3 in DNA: TGCGCCAGCAGCACGGGACAGGGCACTGAAGCTTTCTTT. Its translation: CASSTGQGTEAFF.

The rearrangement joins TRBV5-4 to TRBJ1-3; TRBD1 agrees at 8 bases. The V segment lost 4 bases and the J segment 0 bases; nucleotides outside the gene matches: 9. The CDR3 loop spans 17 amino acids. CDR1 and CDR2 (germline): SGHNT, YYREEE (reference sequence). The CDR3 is CASSLRGTGLSGNTIYF. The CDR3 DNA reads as TGTGCCAGCAGCCTAAGAGGGACAGGCCTCTCTGGAAACACCATATATTTT.

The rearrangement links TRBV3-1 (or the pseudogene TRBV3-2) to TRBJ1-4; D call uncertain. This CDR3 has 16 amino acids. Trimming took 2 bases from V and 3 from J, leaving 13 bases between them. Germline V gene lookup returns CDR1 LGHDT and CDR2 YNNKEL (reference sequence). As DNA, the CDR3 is TGTGCCAGCAGCCAATCCCGTTGGTACGCTAATGAAAAACTGTTTTTT. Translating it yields CASSQSRWYANEKLFF.

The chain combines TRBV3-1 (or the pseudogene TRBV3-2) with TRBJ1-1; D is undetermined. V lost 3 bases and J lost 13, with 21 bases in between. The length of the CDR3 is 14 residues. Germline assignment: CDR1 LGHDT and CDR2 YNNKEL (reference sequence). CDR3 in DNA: TGTGCCAGCAGCCAGGAAAGGTCCGCAATTCCAGGTTTCTTT. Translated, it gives CASSQERSAIPGFF.

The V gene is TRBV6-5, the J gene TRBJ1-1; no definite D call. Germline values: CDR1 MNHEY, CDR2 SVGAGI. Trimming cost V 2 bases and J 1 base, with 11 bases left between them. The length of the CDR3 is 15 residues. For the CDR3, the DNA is TGTGCCAGCAGTTACAAGGCCAGAGCGAACACTGAAGCTTTCTTT. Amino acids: CASSYKARANTEAFF.

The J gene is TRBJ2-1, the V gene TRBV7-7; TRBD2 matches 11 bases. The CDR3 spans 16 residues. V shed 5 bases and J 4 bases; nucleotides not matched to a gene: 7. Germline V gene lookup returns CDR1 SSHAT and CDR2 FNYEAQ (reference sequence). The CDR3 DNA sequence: TGTGCCAGCAGCCTATTAGCGGGGGGGCCGTACAATGAGCAGTTCTTC. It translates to CASSLLAGGPYNEQFF.

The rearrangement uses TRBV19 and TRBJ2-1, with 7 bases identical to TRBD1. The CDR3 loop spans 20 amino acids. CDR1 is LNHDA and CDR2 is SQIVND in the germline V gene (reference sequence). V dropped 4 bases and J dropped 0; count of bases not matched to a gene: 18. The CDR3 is CASSTMSGQPSPSSYNEQFF. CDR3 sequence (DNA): TGTGCCAGTAGTACAATGTCGGGACAGCCTAGCCCGAGCTCCTACAATGAGCAGTTCTTC.

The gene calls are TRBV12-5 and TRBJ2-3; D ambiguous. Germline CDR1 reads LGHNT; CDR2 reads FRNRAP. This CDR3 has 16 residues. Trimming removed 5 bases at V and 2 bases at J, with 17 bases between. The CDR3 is CASGKGGGTYTDTQYF. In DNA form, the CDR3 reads TGTGCTAGTGGTAAGGGTGGCGGAACCTACACAGATACGCAGTATTTT. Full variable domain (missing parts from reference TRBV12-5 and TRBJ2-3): DARVTQTPRHKVTEMGQEVTMRCQPILGHNTVFWYRQTMMQGLELLAYFRNRAPLDDSGMPKDRFSAEMPDATLATLKIQPSEPRDSAVYFCASGKGGGTYTDTQYFGPGTRLTVL.